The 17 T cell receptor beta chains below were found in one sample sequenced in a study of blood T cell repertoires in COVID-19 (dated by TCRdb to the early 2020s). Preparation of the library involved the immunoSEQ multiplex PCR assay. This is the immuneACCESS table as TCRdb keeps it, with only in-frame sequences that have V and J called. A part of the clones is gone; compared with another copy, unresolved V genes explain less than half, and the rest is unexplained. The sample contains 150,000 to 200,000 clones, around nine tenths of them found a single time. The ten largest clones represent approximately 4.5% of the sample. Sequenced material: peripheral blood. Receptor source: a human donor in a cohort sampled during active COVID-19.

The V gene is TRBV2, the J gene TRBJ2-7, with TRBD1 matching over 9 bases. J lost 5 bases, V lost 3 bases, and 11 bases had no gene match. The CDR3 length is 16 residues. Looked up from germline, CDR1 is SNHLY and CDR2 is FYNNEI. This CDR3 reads CASSDLSTGGSDEQYF. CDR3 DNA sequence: TGTGCCAGCAGTGACCTAAGTACAGGGGGCAGCGACGAGCAGTACTTC.

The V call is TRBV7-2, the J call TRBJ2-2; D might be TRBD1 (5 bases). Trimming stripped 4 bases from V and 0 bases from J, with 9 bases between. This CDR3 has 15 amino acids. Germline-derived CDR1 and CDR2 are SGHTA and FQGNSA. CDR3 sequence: CASSSGHPNTGELFF. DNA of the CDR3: TGTGCCAGCAGCTCCGGACATCCGAACACCGGGGAGCTGTTTTTT.

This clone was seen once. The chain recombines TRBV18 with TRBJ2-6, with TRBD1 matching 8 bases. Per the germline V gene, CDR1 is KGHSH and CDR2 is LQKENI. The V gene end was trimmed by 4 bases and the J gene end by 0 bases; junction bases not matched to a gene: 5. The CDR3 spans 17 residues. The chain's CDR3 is CASSQGTGSSGANVLTF. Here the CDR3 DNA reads TGTGCCAGCTCACAGGGGACAGGCAGCTCTGGGGCCAACGTCCTGACTTTC.

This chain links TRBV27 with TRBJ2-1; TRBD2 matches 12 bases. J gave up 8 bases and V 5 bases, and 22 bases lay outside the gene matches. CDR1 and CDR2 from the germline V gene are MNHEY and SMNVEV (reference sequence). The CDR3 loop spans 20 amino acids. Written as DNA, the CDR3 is TGTGCCAGCAGTCCCCCGGGGCTACTAGCGGGAGGCCCTCCGGGTCATGAGCAGTTCTTC. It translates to CASSPPGLLAGGPPGHEQFF.

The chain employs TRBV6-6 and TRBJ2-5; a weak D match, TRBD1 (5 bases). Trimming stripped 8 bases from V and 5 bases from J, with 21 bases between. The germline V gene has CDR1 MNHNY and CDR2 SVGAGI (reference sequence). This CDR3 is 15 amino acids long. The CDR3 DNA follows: TGTGCCAGCTCAAAGGGGCCCATTTCGATTGAGACCCAGTACTTC. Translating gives CASSKGPISIETQYF.

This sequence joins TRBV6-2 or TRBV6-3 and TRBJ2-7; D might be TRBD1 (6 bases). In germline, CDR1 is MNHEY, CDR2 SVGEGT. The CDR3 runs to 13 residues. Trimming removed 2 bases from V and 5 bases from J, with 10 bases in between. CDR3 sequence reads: CASSYRGRNEQYF. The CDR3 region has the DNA TGTGCCAGCAGTTACAGGGGGAGAAACGAGCAGTACTTC.

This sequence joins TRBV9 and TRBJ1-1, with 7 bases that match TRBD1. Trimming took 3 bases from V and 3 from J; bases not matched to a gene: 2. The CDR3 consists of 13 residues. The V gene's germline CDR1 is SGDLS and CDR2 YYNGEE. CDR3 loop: CASSAGTDTEAFF. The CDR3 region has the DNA TGTGCCAGCAGCGCAGGGACAGACACTGAAGCTTTCTTT. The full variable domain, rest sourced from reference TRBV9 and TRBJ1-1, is DSGVTQTPKHLITATGQRVTLRCSPRSGDLSVYWYQQSLDQGLQFLIQYYNGEERAKGNILERFSAQQFPDLHSELNLSSLELGDSALYFCASSAGTDTEAFFGQGTRLTVV.

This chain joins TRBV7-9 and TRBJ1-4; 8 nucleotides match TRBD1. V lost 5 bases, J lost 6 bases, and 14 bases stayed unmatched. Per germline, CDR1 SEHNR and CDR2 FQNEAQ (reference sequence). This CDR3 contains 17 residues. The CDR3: CASSRDRGRIRDEKLFF. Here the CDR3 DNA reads TGTGCCAGCAGCCGAGACAGGGGTCGTATCCGTGATGAAAAACTGTTTTTT. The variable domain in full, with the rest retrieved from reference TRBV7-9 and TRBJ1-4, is DTGVSQNPRHKITKRGQNVTFRCDPISEHNRLYWYRQTLGQGPEFLTYFQNEAQLEKSRLLSDRFSAERPKGSFSTLEIQRTEQGDSAMYLCASSRDRGRIRDEKLFFGSGTQLSVL.

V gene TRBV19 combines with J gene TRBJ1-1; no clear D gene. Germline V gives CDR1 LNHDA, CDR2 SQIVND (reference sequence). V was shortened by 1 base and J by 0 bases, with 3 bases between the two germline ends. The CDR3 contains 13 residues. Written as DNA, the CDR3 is TGTGCCAGTAGTATAGCTATGAACACTGAAGCTTTCTTT. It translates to CASSIAMNTEAFF.

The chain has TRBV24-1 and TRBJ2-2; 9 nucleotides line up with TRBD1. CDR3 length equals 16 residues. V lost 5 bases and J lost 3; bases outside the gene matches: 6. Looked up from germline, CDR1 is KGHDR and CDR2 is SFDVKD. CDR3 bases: TGTGCCACCAGTGCTGGGTGGACAGGGGACACCGGGGAGCTGTTTTTT. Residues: CATSAGWTGDTGELFF.

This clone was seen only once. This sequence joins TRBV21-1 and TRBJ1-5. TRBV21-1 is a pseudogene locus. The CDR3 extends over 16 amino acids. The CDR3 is CASSSKGREDNQPQHF. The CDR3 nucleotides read TGTGCCAGCAGCTCTAAGGGCAGGGAGGACAATCAGCCCCAGCATTTT.

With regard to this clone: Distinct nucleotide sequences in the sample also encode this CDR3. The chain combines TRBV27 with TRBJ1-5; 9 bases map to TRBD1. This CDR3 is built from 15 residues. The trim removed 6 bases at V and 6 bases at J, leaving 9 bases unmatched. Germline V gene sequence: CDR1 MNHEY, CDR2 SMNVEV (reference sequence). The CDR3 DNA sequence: TGTGCCAGCAGCCCTACAGGGGGCAGGAGTCAGCCCCAGCATTTT. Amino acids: CASSPTGGRSQPQHF.

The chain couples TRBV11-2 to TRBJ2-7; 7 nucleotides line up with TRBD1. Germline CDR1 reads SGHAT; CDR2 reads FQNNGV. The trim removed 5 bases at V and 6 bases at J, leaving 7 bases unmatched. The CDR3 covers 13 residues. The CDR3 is CASSPDRVGEQYF. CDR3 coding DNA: TGTGCCAGCAGCCCCGACAGGGTAGGCGAGCAGTACTTC. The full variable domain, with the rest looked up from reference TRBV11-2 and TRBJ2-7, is EAGVAQSPRYKIIEKRQSVAFWCNPISGHATLYWYQQILGQGPKLLIQFQNNGVVDDSQLPKDRFSAERLKGVDSTLKIQPAKLEDSAVYLCASSPDRVGEQYFGPGTRLTVT.

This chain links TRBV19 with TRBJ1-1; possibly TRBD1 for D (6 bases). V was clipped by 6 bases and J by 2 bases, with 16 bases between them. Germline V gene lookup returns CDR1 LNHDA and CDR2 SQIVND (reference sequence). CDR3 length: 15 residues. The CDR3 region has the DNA TGTGCCAGTAGGAAAAGGACAGTCTTAAACACTGAAGCTTTCTTT. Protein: CASRKRTVLNTEAFF.

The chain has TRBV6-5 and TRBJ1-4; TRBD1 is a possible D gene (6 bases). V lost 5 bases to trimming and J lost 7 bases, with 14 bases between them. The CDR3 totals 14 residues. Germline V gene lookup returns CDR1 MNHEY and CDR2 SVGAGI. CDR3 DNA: TGTGCCAGCAGTCAACCCGGCAGGGGTGAAAAACTGTTTTTT. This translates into CASSQPGRGEKLFF.

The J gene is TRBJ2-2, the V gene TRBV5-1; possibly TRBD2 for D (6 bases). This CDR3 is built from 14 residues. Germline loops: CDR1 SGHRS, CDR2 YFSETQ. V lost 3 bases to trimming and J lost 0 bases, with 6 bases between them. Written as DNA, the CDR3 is TGCGCCAGCAGCTCGGGGGCGAACACCGGGGAGCTGTTTTTT. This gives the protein CASSSGANTGELFF.

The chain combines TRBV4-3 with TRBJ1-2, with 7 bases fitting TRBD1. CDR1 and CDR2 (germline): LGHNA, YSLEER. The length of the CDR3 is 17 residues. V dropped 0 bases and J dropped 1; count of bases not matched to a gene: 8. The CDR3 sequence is CASSQDLGTAFNYGYTF. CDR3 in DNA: TGCGCCAGCAGCCAAGATCTTGGGACAGCCTTTAACTATGGCTACACCTTC.